This T cell receptor (beta chain) was identified in a study of neurological immune-mediated disorders. General observations from the study: Sharing of CDR3 amino acid sequences among expanded clones across subjects was absent, suggesting private repertoires in all groups. HTLV-1-associated myelopathy showed the most TCR clonal expansion; multiple sclerosis the least, below healthy controls.

Details on this clonotype: Its antigen is as yet unknown. This may be a read error: a much more frequent sequence differs by one nucleotide.

The cDNA was synthesized by 5'RACE incorporating 10-nucleotide random UMIs. Using its own MiXCR run on the 5' RACE reads, TCRdb lists one record per CDR3 protein. This sample yields tens of thousands of distinct CDR3 sequences, of which about 9.4% are seen a single time; 21% belongs to the top ten. The sequencing sample was made of PBMCs. The receptor was isolated from a woman in her forties with HTLV-1-associated myelopathy (HAM/TSP).

DNA of the CDR3: TGTGCCATCAGCCAGGGACAGGGACAGTACTTC. It encodes CAISQGQGQYF. V usage is TRBV10-3 and J usage is TRBJ2-5; 9 bases are shared with TRBD1. Germline values: CDR1 ENHRY, CDR2 SYGVKD. Unmatched junction bases numbered 4, after V lost 6 bases and J lost 11 bases. The CDR3 is 11 residues long.